Sequencing of this TCR beta chain was carried out in a study of cytomegalovirus exposure and HLA in healthy donors. Study-level points and caveats: It was confirmed in vitro that a few of the CMV-associated chains were specific for CMV antigens. First-cohort TCR clusters were later found to tend to co-occur in the 120 validation repertoires.

Assay used: immunoSEQ multiplex PCR; TCRdb lists only in-frame clones, some missing. The sample consists of 90,000 to 150,000 clones, 70% to 90% of them appearing once. The CDR3 is made up of 11 amino acids. Germline V gives CDR1 SGHRS, CDR2 YFSETQ. V lost 4 bases and J 5 bases, leaving 6 bases between the germline ends. Notes on this clone: As yet, its antigen is unknown.

The TCR sequence derives from a woman aged 25 to 39 in good health and CMV-seronegative. This chain joins TRBV5-1 and TRBJ2-5; D unclear. Sequencing was done on a sample of PBMCs. The CDR3: CASSTPETQYF. CDR3 coding DNA: TGCGCCAGCAGCACTCCGGAGACCCAGTACTTC.